This T cell receptor (beta chain) was sequenced for a study of blood T cell repertoires in COVID-19. Study-wide context: Samples came from the United States, Italy and Spain, spanning acute and convalescent COVID-19. From T cells, B-cell-depleted T cells, or PBMCs came the material, which was cDNA or gDNA.

In the original processing: Nucleated cell counts were estimated from reference gene primer amplification. TCRdb keeps only in-frame clones here, not all; method: immunoSEQ multiplex PCR. That table gives V, J and clone size, and the DNA gave D and trimming. The data contain about 120,000 clones, about 86% of them seen just once; the ten biggest clones take up roughly 2.2%. The CDR3 has 14 residues. The ends lost 4 bases at V and 5 bases at J; junction bases unmatched: 7. The germline gives CDR1 SQVTM, CDR2 ANQGSEA. Sequenced material: peripheral blood. The source of this sequence is a woman aged 45-60 years with acute or convalescent COVID-19. The gene calls are TRBV29-1 and TRBJ1-5; 8 bases align to TRBD1. The CDR3 region is CSVVVTGEDQPQHF. The CDR3 DNA reads TGCAGCGTTGTAGTGACAGGGGAAGATCAGCCCCAGCATTTT.